This T cell receptor (beta chain) was retrieved from a study of blood T cell repertoires in COVID-19. Using immunoSEQ multiplex PCR, the repertoire was profiled, and TCRdb retains in-frame clones only, with some absent. The sample records roughly 190,000 clones, roughly four fifths being singletons. Losses at the gene ends were 4 bases for V and 6 bases for J; bases not matched to a gene: 9. This CDR3 region has 15 residues. Germline CDR1 and CDR2: SEHNR and FQNEAQ (reference sequence). The origin of this receptor is a man in his thirties or forties with active or convalescent COVID-19. The chain combines TRBV7-9 with TRBJ2-1; 7 nucleotides agree with TRBD1. The sample was peripheral blood. CDR3 region: CASSSDRDALNEQFF. The CDR3 nucleotides read TGTGCCAGCAGCTCTGACAGGGATGCCCTCAATGAGCAGTTCTTC.